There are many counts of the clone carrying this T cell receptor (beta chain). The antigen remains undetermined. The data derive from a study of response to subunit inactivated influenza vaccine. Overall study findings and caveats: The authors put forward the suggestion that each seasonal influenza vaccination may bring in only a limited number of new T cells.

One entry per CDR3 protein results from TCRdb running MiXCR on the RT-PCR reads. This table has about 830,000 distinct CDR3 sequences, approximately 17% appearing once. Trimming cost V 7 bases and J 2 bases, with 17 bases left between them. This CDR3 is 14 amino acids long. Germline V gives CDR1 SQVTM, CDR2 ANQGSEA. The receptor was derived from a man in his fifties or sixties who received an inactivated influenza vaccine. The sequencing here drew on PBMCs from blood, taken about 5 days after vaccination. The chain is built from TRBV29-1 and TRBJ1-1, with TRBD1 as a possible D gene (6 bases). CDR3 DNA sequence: TGCAGCGCTCCTCGGACAGCTACCAACACTGAAGCTTTCTTT. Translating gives CSAPRTATNTEAFF.